The 6 T cell receptor beta chains below come from one sample, sequenced in a study of CD8 T cells in ankylosing spondylitis. Overall study findings and caveats: Ankylosing spondylitis blood appeared to carry a characteristic TCR beta motif of several highly homologous variants.

TCRdb called the 5' RACE reads again in MiXCR, with one record for every CDR3 protein. The sample includes about 440,000 distinct CDR3 sequences, 15% to 20% of them seen just once. These TCRs' antigens remain unknown. The sample was blood, either unsorted or a sorted T cell fraction (not recorded which). These receptors all stem from a male donor with ankylosing spondylitis.

The gene calls are TRBV6-1 and TRBJ2-2, with TRBD2 matching over 7 bases. CDR3 length: 15 residues. Trimming cost V 6 bases and J 1 base; bases outside gene matches: 5. Germline loops: CDR1 MNHNS, CDR2 SASEGT. CDR3 nucleotides: TGTGCCAGCAGGCTCTCTAGCGGGAACACCGGGGAGCTGTTTTTT. Encoded protein: CASRLSSGNTGELFF.

The sample holds many counts of this clonotype. This chain connects TRBV7-9 to TRBJ2-2; 7 bases match TRBD2. The CDR3 has 14 amino acids. Trimming removed 3 bases from V and 5 bases from J; junction bases left unmatched: 3. Germline assignment: CDR1 SEHNR and CDR2 FQNEAQ (reference sequence). The CDR3 loop reads CASSFAGATGELFF. The DNA for the CDR3 is TGTGCCAGCAGCTTTGCGGGAGCTACCGGGGAGCTGTTTTTT.

This clonotype turned up a few times. The CDR3 DNA reads as TGCAGTGCTGAACAACAGGGGGCCCTTAGCAATCAGCCCCAGCATTTT. It encodes CSAEQQGALSNQPQHF. The V call is TRBV20-1, the J call TRBJ1-5, with 9 bases identical to TRBD1. Germline loops: CDR1 DFQATT, CDR2 SNEGSKA (reference sequence). V lost 5 bases to trimming and J lost 0 bases; unmatched junction nucleotides: 8. The CDR3 runs to 16 residues.

The gene calls are TRBV6-2 or TRBV6-3 and TRBJ2-7; 7 bases are a match to TRBD1. With 6 bases clipped from V and 1 base from J, the junction kept 9 bases outside the gene matches. Germline V gene data show CDR1 as MNHEY and CDR2 as SVGEGT. CDR3 length: 15 residues. This chain's CDR3 is CASSKSGTESYEQYF. CDR3 in DNA: TGTGCCAGCAGCAAAAGTGGGACAGAATCCTACGAGCAGTACTTC.

This chain connects TRBV30 to TRBJ2-7; 7 bases are a match to TRBD1. This CDR3 spans 13 amino acids. Unmatched junction bases numbered 2, after V lost 3 bases and J lost 0 bases. Germline CDR1 GTSNPN, CDR2 SVGIG (reference sequence). CDR3 loop: CAWSGTDSYEQYF. The CDR3 nucleotides read TGTGCCTGGAGCGGGACAGACTCCTACGAGCAGTACTTC.

This clonotype was counted ten times or more. The chain links TRBV5-1 to TRBJ2-5; D gene uncertain. Germline V gene data show CDR1 as SGHRS and CDR2 as YFSETQ. Trimming removed 3 bases at V and 2 bases at J, with 8 bases between. This CDR3 comprises 13 residues. The CDR3 here is CASSSDLQETQYF. The DNA for the CDR3 is TGCGCCAGCAGCTCCGACTTGCAAGAGACCCAGTACTTC.